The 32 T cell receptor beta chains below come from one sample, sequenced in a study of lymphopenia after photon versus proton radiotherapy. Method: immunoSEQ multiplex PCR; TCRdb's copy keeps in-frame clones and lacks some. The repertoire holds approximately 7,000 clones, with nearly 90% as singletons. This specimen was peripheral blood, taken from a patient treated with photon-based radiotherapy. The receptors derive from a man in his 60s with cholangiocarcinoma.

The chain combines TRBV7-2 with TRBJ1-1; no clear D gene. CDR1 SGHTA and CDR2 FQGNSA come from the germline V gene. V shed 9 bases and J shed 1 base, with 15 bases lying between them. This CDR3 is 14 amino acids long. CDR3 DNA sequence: TGTGCCAGTTATCACCGGAGGGAGAACACTGAAGCTTTCTTT. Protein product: CASYHRRENTEAFF.

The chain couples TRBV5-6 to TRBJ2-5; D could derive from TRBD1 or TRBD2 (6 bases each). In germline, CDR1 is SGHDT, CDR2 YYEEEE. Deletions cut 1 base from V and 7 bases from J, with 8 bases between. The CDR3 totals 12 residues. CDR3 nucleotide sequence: TGTGCCAGCAGCTTGACGGGGGCGACCCAGTACTTC. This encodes CASSLTGATQYF. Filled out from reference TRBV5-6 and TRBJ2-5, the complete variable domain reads DAGVTQSPTHLIKTRGQQVTLRCSPKSGHDTVSWYQQALGQGPQFIFQYYEEEERQRGNFPDRFSGHQFPNYSSELNVNALLLGDSALYLCASSLTGATQYFGPGTRLLVL.

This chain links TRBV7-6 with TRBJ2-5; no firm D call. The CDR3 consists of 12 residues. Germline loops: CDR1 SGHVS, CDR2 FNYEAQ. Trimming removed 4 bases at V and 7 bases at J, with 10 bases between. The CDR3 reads CASSSSEGTQYF. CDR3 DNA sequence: TGTGCCAGCAGCTCGTCAGAAGGGACCCAGTACTTC. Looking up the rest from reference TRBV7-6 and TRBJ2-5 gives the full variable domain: GAGVSQSPRYKVTKRGQDVALRCDPISGHVSLYWYRQALGQGPEFLTYFNYEAQQDKSGLPNDRFSAERPEGSISTLTIQRTEQRDSAMYRCASSSSEGTQYFGPGTRLLVL.

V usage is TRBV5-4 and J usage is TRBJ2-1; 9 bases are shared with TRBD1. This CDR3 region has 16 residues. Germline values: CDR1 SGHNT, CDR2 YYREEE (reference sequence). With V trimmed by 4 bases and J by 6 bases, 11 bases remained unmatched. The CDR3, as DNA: TGTGCCAGCAGCAGCCCCCGGGACAGGGTAAGCAATGAGCAGTTCTTC. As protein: CASSSPRDRVSNEQFF.

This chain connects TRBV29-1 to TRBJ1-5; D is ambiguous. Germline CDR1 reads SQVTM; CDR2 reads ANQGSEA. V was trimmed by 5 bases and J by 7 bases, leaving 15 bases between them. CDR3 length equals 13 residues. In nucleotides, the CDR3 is TGCAGCGTTCGTGAAGTAGAGGGACAGCCCCAGCATTTT. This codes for CSVREVEGQPQHF.

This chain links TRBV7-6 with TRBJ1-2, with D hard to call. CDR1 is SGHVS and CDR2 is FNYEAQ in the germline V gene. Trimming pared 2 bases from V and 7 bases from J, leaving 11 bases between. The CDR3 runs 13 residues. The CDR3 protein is CASSLWQSGGYTF. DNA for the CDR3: TGTGCCAGCAGCTTATGGCAGAGTGGTGGCTACACCTTC.

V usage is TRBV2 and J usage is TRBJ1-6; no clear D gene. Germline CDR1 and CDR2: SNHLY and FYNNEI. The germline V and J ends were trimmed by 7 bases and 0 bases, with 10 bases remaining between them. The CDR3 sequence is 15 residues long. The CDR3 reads CASINLSSYNSPLHF. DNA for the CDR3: TGTGCCAGCATTAACCTGAGCTCCTATAATTCACCCCTCCACTTT. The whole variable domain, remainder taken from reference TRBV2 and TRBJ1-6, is EPEVTQTPSHQVTQMGQEVILRCVPISNHLYFYWYRQILGQKVEFLVSFYNNEISEKSEIFDDQFSVERPDGSNFTLKIRSTKLEDSAMYFCASINLSSYNSPLHFGNGTRLTVT.

The DNA for the CDR3 is TGTGCCAGCAGCTTAGGCGGAGGTGAAAAGACCCAGTACTTC. Amino acid sequence: CASSLGGGEKTQYF. The chain links TRBV7-2 to TRBJ2-5; TRBD2 is a possible D gene (5 bases). CDR3 length: 14 residues. The germline gives CDR1 SGHTA, CDR2 FQGNSA. The V end lost 1 base, the J end lost 6 bases, and 12 bases lay between the germline ends.

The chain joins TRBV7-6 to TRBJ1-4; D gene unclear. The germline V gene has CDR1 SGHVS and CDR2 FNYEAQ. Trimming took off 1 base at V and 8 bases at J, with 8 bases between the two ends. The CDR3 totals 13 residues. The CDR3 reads CASSLVREEKLFF. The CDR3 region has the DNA TGTGCCAGCAGCTTAGTCCGGGAAGAAAAACTGTTTTTT. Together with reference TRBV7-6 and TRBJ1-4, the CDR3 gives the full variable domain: GAGVSQSPRYKVTKRGQDVALRCDPISGHVSLYWYRQALGQGPEFLTYFNYEAQQDKSGLPNDRFSAERPEGSISTLTIQRTEQRDSAMYRCASSLVREEKLFFGSGTQLSVL.

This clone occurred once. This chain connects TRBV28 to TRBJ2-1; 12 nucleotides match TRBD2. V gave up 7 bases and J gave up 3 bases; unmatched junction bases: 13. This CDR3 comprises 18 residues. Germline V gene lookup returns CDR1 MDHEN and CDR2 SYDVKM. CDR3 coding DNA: TGTGCCAGCAATGGGTCTAGCGGGAGGGGTTTTGTCTACAATGAGCAGTTCTTC. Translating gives CASNGSSGRGFVYNEQFF. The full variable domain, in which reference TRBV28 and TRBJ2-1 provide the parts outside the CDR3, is DVKVTQSSRYLVKRTGEKVFLECVQDMDHENMFWYRQDPGLGLRLIYFSYDVKMKEKGDIPEGYSVSREKKERFSLILESASTNQTSMYLCASNGSSGRGFVYNEQFFGPGTRLTVL.

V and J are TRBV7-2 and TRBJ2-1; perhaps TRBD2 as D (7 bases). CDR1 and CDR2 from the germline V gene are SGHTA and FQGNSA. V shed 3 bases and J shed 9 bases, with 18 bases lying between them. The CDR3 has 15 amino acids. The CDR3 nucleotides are TGTGCCAGCAGCTTCCACGGGGGGCCTTCAAGTGAGCAGTTCTTC. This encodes CASSFHGGPSSEQFF.

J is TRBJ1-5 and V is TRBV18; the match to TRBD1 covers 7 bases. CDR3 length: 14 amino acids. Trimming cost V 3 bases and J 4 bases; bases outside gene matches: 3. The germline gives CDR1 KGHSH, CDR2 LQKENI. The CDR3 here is CASSPEQGNQPQHF. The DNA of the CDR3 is TGTGCCAGCTCACCCGAACAGGGGAATCAGCCCCAGCATTTT.

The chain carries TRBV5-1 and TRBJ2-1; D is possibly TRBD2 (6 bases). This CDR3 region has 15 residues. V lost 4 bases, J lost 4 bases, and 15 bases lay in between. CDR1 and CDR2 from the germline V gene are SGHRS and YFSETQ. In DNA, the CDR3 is TGCGCCAGCAGCCCGGACTACTCCTCATACAATGAGCAGTTCTTC. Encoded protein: CASSPDYSSYNEQFF.

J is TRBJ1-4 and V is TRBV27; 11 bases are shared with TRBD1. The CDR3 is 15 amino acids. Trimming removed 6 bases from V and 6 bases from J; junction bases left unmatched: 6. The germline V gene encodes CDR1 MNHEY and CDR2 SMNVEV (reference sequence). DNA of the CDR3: TGTGCCAGCAGGTCCCTGGGACAGGGGGATGAAAAACTGTTTTTT. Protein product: CASRSLGQGDEKLFF.

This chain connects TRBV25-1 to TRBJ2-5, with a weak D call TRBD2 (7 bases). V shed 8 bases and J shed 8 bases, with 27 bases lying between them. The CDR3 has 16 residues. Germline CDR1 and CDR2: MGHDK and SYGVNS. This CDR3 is CASSPMGARGLETQYF. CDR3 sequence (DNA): TGTGCCAGCTCTCCAATGGGGGCGCGGGGGCTGGAAACCCAGTACTTC.

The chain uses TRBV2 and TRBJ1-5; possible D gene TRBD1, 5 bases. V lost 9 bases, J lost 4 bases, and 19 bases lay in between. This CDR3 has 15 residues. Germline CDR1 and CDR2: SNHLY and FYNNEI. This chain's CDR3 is CASRTGLGSNQPQHF. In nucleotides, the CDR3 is TGTGCCAGTCGTACGGGACTGGGGAGTAATCAGCCCCAGCATTTT.

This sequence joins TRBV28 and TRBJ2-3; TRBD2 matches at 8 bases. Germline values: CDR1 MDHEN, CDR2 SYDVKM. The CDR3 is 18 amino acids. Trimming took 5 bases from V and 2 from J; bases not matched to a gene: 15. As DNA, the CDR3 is TGTGCCAGCAGTACTACGTGGGAGCGGGGGAGGAACACAGATACGCAGTATTTT. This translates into CASSTTWERGRNTDTQYF.

CDR3 coding DNA: TGTGCCAGCCCGCTACAACAGGGGGCTGCAGATACGCAGTATTTT. Its protein product is CASPLQQGAADTQYF. The V gene is TRBV6-1, the J gene TRBJ2-3; 9 bases match TRBD1. CDR3 length: 15 amino acids. CDR1 and CDR2 (germline): MNHNS, SASEGT. With 8 bases clipped from V and 4 bases from J, the junction kept 10 bases outside the gene matches.

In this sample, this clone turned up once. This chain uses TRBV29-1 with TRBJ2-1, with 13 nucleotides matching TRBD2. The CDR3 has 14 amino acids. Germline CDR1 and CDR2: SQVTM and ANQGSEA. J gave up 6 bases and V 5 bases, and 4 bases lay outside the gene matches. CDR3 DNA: TGCAGCGTTTCCGGGACTAGCGGGACCAATGAGCAGTTCTTC. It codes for CSVSGTSGTNEQFF.

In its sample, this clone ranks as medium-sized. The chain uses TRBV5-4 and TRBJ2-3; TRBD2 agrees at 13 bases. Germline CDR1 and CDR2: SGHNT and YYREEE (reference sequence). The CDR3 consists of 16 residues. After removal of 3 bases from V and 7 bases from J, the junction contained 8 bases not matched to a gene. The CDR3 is CASSSTLAGGRNTQYF. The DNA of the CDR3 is TGTGCCAGCAGCTCGACACTAGCGGGGGGGCGGAATACGCAGTATTTT.

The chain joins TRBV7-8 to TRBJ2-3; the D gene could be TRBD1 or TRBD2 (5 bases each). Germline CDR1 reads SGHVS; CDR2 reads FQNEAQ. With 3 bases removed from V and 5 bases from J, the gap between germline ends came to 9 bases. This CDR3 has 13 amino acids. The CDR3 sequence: CASSFEGRDTQYF. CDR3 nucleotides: TGTGCCAGCAGCTTTGAGGGGAGAGATACGCAGTATTTT. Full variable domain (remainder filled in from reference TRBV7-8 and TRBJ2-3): GAGVSQSPRYKVAKRGQDVALRCDPISGHVSLFWYQQALGQGPEFLTYFQNEAQLDKSGLPSDRFFAERPEGSVSTLKIQRTQQEDSAVYLCASSFEGRDTQYFGPGTRLTVL.

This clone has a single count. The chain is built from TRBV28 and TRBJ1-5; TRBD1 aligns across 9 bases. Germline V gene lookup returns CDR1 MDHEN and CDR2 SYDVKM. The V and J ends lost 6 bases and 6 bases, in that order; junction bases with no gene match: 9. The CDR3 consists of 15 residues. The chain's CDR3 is CASSRETGGGQPQHF. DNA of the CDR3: TGTGCCAGCAGCCGCGAAACAGGGGGCGGTCAGCCCCAGCATTTT.

Written as DNA, the CDR3 is TGTGCCAGCATGGGGTTAGCGGGATATGTGACAGATACGCAGTATTTT. Translated: CASMGLAGYVTDTQYF. This rearrangement joins TRBV27 to TRBJ2-3, with 8 bases identical to TRBD2. Germline values: CDR1 MNHEY, CDR2 SMNVEV (reference sequence). Trimming removed 7 bases from V and 3 bases from J; junction bases left unmatched: 12. This CDR3 has 16 residues.

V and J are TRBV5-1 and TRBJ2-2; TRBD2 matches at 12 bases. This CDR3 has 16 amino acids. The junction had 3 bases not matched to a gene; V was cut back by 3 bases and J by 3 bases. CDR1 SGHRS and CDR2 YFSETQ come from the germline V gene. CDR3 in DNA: TGCGCCAGCAGCTCCCTAGCGGGAGGGGACACCGGGGAGCTGTTTTTT. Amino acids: CASSSLAGGDTGELFF.

The CDR3 DNA is TGTGCCAGCAGCTTACTCGGCGGACCGAACTCCTACAATGAGCAGTTCTTC. It yields the protein CASSLLGGPNSYNEQFF. The gene calls are TRBV7-2 and TRBJ2-1; D call uncertain. Trimming shortened V by 2 bases and J by 0 bases, and 14 bases separated the two germline ends. Germline CDR1 and CDR2: SGHTA and FQGNSA. The CDR3 length is 17 residues.

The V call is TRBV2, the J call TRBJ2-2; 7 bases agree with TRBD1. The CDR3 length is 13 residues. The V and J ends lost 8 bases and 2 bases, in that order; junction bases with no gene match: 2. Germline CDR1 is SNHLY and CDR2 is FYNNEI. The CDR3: CASGTDNTGELFF. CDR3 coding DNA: TGTGCCAGCGGGACAGATAACACCGGGGAGCTGTTTTTT.

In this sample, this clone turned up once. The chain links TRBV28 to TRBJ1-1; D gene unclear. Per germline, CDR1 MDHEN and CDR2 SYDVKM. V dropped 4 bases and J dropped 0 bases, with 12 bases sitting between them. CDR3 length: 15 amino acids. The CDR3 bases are TGTGCCAGCAGTTCTGAGGCGGCTATGAACACTGAAGCTTTCTTT. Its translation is CASSSEAAMNTEAFF.

The CDR3 DNA follows: TGTGCCAGCAGCTTAGCTCCTTCTGCACCCCTCCACTTT. As protein: CASSLAPSAPLHF. The chain recombines TRBV7-6 with TRBJ1-6; D remains unclear. This CDR3 comprises 13 residues. V shed 0 bases and J shed 11 bases, with 8 bases lying between them. Germline assignment: CDR1 SGHVS and CDR2 FNYEAQ.

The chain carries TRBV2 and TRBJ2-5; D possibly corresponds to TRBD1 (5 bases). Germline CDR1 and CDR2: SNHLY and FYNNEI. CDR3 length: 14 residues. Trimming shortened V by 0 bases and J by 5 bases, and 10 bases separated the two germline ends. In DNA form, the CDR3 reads TGTGCCAGCAGTGAAGCCAGGGTTGGGGAGACCCAGTACTTC. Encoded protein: CASSEARVGETQYF.

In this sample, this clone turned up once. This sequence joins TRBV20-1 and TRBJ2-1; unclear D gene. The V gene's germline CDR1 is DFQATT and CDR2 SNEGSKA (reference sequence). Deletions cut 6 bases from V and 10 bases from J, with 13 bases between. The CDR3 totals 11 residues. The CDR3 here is CSATPSLEQFF. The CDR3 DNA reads TGCAGTGCCACGCCATCCTTGGAGCAGTTCTTC.

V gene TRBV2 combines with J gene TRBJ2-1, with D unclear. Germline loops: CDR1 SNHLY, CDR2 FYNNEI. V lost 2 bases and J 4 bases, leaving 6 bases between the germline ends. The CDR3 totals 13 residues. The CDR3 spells CASSERLYNEQFF. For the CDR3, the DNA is TGTGCCAGCAGTGAAAGACTGTACAATGAGCAGTTCTTC.

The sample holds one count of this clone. This chain's CDR3 is CASSLRLDRDAYEQYF. Written as DNA, the CDR3 is TGTGCCAGCAGCTTACGTCTGGACAGGGACGCCTACGAGCAGTACTTC. The chain has TRBV7-8 and TRBJ2-7, with TRBD1 matching over 8 bases. This CDR3 spans 16 amino acids. V lost 2 bases and J lost 2; bases outside the gene matches: 8. The V gene's germline CDR1 is SGHVS and CDR2 FQNEAQ.